The 21 T cell receptor beta chains listed next were all sequenced from one sample in a study of blood T cell repertoires in COVID-19. Profiling relied on immunoSEQ multiplex PCR, and the TCRdb table lists in-frame clones only, not all of them. Among more than 150,000 clones listed, less than 85% were seen once. Sequencing was performed on peripheral blood. The receptor source for this set is a human donor in a cohort sampled during active COVID-19.

The CDR3 region is CASGLGPETQYF. CDR3 nucleotide sequence: TGTGCCAGTGGACTAGGACCAGAGACCCAGTACTTC. The J gene is TRBJ2-5, the V gene TRBV7-2, with 7 positions matching TRBD2. The CDR3 runs 12 residues. Germline-derived CDR1 and CDR2 are SGHTA and FQGNSA. V dropped 9 bases and J dropped 4; count of bases not matched to a gene: 5. The full variable domain, with the rest looked up from reference TRBV7-2 and TRBJ2-5, is GAGVSQSPSNKVTEKGKDVELRCDPISGHTALYWYRQSLGQGLEFLIYFQGNSAPDKSGLPSDRFSAERTGGSVSTLTIQRTQQEDSAVYLCASGLGPETQYFGPGTRLLVL.

This sequence joins TRBV5-5 and TRBJ2-7; 9 nucleotides line up with TRBD2. V dropped 1 base and J dropped 0; count of bases not matched to a gene: 2. Germline V gives CDR1 SGHKS, CDR2 YYEKEE (reference sequence). The CDR3 has 15 residues. DNA of the CDR3: TGTGCCAGCAGCTTGAGACTAGCGGACTCCTACGAGCAGTACTTC. Translating gives CASSLRLADSYEQYF.

V usage is TRBV19 and J usage is TRBJ2-7; D is unresolved. Germline CDR1 reads LNHDA; CDR2 reads SQIVND (reference sequence). There are 13 residues in the CDR3. V was cut by 6 bases and J by 3 bases, with 12 bases left in between. CDR3 bases: TGTGCCAGTAGCGAGACGGAGCACTACGAGCAGTACTTC. It translates to CASSETEHYEQYF.

This clone has a single count. The CDR3 reads CASNRRGFTEAFF. CDR3 DNA sequence: TGTGCCAGCAACCGCCGGGGGTTCACTGAAGCTTTCTTT. The genes are TRBV5-4 and TRBJ1-1; the D gene is possibly TRBD1 (5 bases). Germline CDR1 is SGHNT and CDR2 is YYREEE (reference sequence). The CDR3 spans 13 residues. V gave up 6 bases and J gave up 4 bases, with 13 bases separating them.

The rearrangement uses TRBV7-6 and TRBJ1-2, with 8 bases that match TRBD1. Germline V gene data show CDR1 as SGHVS and CDR2 as FNYEAQ. This CDR3 is 17 amino acids long. Germline trimming cut 5 bases from V and 2 bases from J; bases unmatched to any gene: 13. The chain's CDR3 is CASSHNRRQGKNYGYTF. The CDR3 DNA sequence: TGTGCCAGCAGCCATAATCGAAGACAGGGGAAAAACTATGGCTACACCTTC.

V and J are TRBV7-6 and TRBJ1-3; the match to TRBD1 covers 7 bases. The V gene's germline CDR1 is SGHVS and CDR2 FNYEAQ. The V gene end was trimmed by 5 bases and the J gene end by 2 bases; junction bases not matched to a gene: 6. The CDR3 is 15 residues long. The CDR3 region is CASSTYRGPGNTIYF. CDR3 DNA: TGTGCCAGCAGCACGTACAGGGGCCCTGGAAACACCATATATTTT.

V and J are TRBV6-5 and TRBJ1-1; no definite D call. Germline assignment: CDR1 MNHEY and CDR2 SVGAGI. Trimming took 6 bases from V and 7 from J, leaving 12 bases between them. CDR3 size: 12 residues. The CDR3 here is CASSSSRGEAFF. For the CDR3, the DNA is TGTGCCAGCAGCAGTAGCCGGGGTGAAGCTTTCTTT.

Only one count was recorded for this clone. The genes are TRBV7-8 and TRBJ2-5; 10 bases align to TRBD2. Germline trimming cut 5 bases from V and 5 bases from J; bases unmatched to any gene: 5. Germline loops: CDR1 SGHVS, CDR2 FQNEAQ. The CDR3 sequence is 14 residues long. The CDR3 protein is CASSLRTSGETQYF. CDR3 DNA: TGTGCCAGCAGCCTGAGGACTAGCGGTGAGACCCAGTACTTC.

The genes are TRBV3-1 (or the pseudogene TRBV3-2) and TRBJ2-3; 9 positions match TRBD2. Per the germline V gene, CDR1 is LGHDT and CDR2 is YNNKEL (reference sequence). The CDR3 spans 15 residues. The trim removed 4 bases at V and 0 bases at J, leaving 2 bases unmatched. CDR3 residues: CASSPLAGSTDTQYF. The CDR3 DNA follows: TGTGCCAGCAGCCCCCTAGCGGGGAGCACAGATACGCAGTATTTT.

This clone was found once. This sequence joins TRBV4-2 and TRBJ2-2, with D perhaps matching TRBD2 (7 bases). Trimming left V 4 bases short and J 7 bases short, with 22 bases between. Looked up from germline, CDR1 is LGHNA and CDR2 is YNFKEQ. CDR3 length: 17 amino acids. The CDR3 DNA follows: TGTGCCAGCAGCCCCCCAGATAGAGGGGGGGCTGTCGGGGAGCTGTTTTTT. As protein: CASSPPDRGGAVGELFF.

The genes are TRBV29-1 and TRBJ2-7, with 7 bases fitting TRBD1. The CDR3 loop spans 13 amino acids. With 3 bases clipped from V and 5 bases from J, the junction kept 7 bases outside the gene matches. CDR1 and CDR2 from the germline V gene are SQVTM and ANQGSEA. CDR3: CSVETQGRHEQYF. In DNA form, the CDR3 reads TGCAGCGTTGAGACACAGGGGCGCCACGAGCAGTACTTC.

The chain links TRBV6-5 to TRBJ1-5; D is uncertain. The CDR3 has 15 residues. Trimming stripped 2 bases from V and 0 bases from J, with 8 bases between. Germline-derived CDR1 and CDR2 are MNHEY and SVGAGI. CDR3 in DNA: TGTGCCAGCAGTTACGCGGGAGATAGCAATCAGCCCCAGCATTTT. It codes for CASSYAGDSNQPQHF.

The rearrangement links TRBV29-1 to TRBJ1-2; 9 bases fit TRBD1. In germline, CDR1 is SQVTM, CDR2 ANQGSEA. The CDR3 runs 12 residues. After removal of 3 bases from V and 6 bases from J, the junction contained 2 bases not matched to a gene. Here the CDR3 reads CSVETGGDGYTF. The DNA of the CDR3 is TGCAGCGTTGAGACAGGGGGAGATGGCTACACCTTC.

This sequence joins TRBV7-9 and TRBJ1-4, with no clear D. The V end lost 11 bases, the J end lost 8 bases, and 18 bases lay between the germline ends. The CDR3 runs to 13 residues. In germline, CDR1 is SEHNR, CDR2 FQNEAQ (reference sequence). The DNA of the CDR3 is TGTGCCGAGGGCTCAGGCAGAGAGGAAAAACTGTTTTTT. Its translation is CAEGSGREEKLFF.

The V and J genes are TRBV30 and TRBJ1-4; no clear D. Germline CDR1 and CDR2: GTSNPN and SVGIG (reference sequence). The CDR3 length is 13 residues. V shed 7 bases and J shed 7 bases, with 16 bases lying between them. The CDR3 DNA reads TGTGCCTTCTCGGGAACAAGTGGTGAAAAACTGTTTTTT. As protein: CAFSGTSGEKLFF.

This clone was detected only once. The gene calls are TRBV4-1 and TRBJ2-6, with a possible D match to TRBD1 (6 bases). This CDR3 has 17 residues. V lost 1 base, J lost 0 bases, and 10 bases lay in between. Per germline, CDR1 MGHRA and CDR2 YSYEKL. CDR3 DNA: TGCGCCAGCAGCCAAGGGGGACACCTCTCTGGGGCCAACGTCCTGACTTTC. Translation gives CASSQGGHLSGANVLTF.

The V gene is TRBV12-3 or TRBV12-4, the J gene TRBJ1-2, with D possibly matching TRBD1 (6 bases). The CDR3 is made up of 13 amino acids. The V end lost 5 bases, the J end lost 5 bases, and 12 bases lay between the germline ends. For the CDR3, the DNA is TGTGCCAGCAGTATGCGGGGGCTATATGGCTACACCTTC. This sequence encodes CASSMRGLYGYTF.

The V and J genes are TRBV18 and TRBJ1-2; the D gene is possibly TRBD1 (6 bases). The CDR3 consists of 14 residues. Trimming took off 2 bases at V and 4 bases at J, with 11 bases between the two ends. The V gene's germline CDR1 is KGHSH and CDR2 LQKENI. The CDR3 nucleotides read TGTGCCAGCTCACCAGTACAGGGAACCTATGGCTACACCTTC. Protein product: CASSPVQGTYGYTF. The whole variable domain, filled in from reference TRBV18 and TRBJ1-2, reads NAGVMQNPRHLVRRRGQEARLRCSPMKGHSHVYWYRQLPEEGLKFMVYLQKENIIDESGMPKERFSAEFPKEGPSILRIQQVVRGDSAAYFCASSPVQGTYGYTFGSGTRLTVV.

This chain links TRBV11-1 with TRBJ2-7; D possibly corresponds to TRBD2 (5 bases). The V end was cut by 1 base, the J end by 0 bases, with 13 bases between. Germline V gene lookup returns CDR1 SGHAT and CDR2 FQDESV (reference sequence). The CDR3 runs to 16 residues. CDR3 residues: CASSLGLDLSSYEQYF. In DNA form, the CDR3 reads TGTGCCAGCAGCTTAGGATTGGACTTGAGCTCCTACGAGCAGTACTTC.

The J gene is TRBJ2-3, the V gene TRBV2; TRBD2 agrees at 10 bases. The CDR3 runs to 17 residues. The V gene end was trimmed by 3 bases and the J gene end by 2 bases; junction bases not matched to a gene: 8. Germline CDR1 and CDR2: SNHLY and FYNNEI. The CDR3: CASSDESGGADTDTQYF. The CDR3 DNA reads TGTGCCAGCAGTGATGAGAGCGGGGGGGCGGACACAGATACGCAGTATTTT.

The chain has TRBV30 and TRBJ1-2; TRBD1 matches at 9 bases. The germline gives CDR1 GTSNPN, CDR2 SVGIG (reference sequence). Losses at the gene ends were 1 base for V and 8 bases for J; bases not matched to a gene: 5. This CDR3 spans 13 amino acids. In nucleotides, the CDR3 is TGTGCCTGGAGTGGGACAGGGGAAGGCGGCTACACCTTC. This translates into CAWSGTGEGGYTF.